This T cell receptor (beta chain) was documented in a study of T cell clones after liver transplantation. The CDR3 length is 16 residues. V lost 3 bases to trimming and J lost 8 bases; unmatched junction nucleotides: 5. Germline loops: CDR1 MGHRA, CDR2 YSYEKL. Data came from immunoSEQ multiplex PCR; TCRdb stores just in-frame clones and leaves some out. The sample includes about 60,000 clones, about 64% of them seen just once. The TCR was taken from a human donor who received a liver transplant. The sample consisted of CD4+ T cells from blood, taken before liver transplant. The chain carries TRBV4-1 and TRBJ2-1, with 15 positions matching TRBD2. The CDR3 protein is CASSQGLAGGGYEQFF. DNA for the CDR3: TGCGCCAGCAGCCAGGGACTAGCGGGGGGAGGGTATGAGCAGTTCTTC.